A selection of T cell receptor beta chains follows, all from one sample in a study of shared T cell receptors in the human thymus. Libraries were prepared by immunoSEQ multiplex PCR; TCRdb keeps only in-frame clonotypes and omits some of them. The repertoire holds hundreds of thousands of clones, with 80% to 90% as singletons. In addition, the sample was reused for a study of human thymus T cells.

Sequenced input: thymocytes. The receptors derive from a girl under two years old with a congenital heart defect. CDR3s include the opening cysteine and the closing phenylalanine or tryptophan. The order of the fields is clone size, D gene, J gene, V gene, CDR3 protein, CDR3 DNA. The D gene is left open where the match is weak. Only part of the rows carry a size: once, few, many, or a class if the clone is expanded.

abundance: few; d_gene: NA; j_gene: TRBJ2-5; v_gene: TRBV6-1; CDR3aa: CASSDRRGSMSETQYF; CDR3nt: TGTGCCAGCAGTGATAGGAGGGGATCTATGTCGGAGACCCAGTACTTC
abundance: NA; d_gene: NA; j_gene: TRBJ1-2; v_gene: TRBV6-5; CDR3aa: CASSYRREKNSYTF; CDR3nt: TGTGCCAGCAGTTACAGAAGGGAGAAGAATAGCTACACCTTC
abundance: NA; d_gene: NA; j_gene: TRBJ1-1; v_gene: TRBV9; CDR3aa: CASSTTGYTEAFF; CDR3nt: TGTGCCAGCAGCACGACAGGATACACTGAAGCTTTCTTT
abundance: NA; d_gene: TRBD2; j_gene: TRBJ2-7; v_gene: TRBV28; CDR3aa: CASNHETGGPNEQYF; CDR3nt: TGTGCCAGCAACCATGAGACGGGGGGGCCGAACGAGCAGTACTTC
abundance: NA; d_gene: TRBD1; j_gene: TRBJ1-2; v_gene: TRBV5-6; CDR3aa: CASYRYEDRGSNYGYTF; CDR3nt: TGTGCCAGCTATAGGTATGAAGACAGGGGCAGCAACTATGGCTACACCTTC
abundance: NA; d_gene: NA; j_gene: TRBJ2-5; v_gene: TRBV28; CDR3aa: CASSEREPKETQYF; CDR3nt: TGTGCCAGCAGCGAGAGGGAGCCCAAAGAGACCCAGTACTTC
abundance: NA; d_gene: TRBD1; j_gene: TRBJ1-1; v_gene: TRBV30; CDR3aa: CAWSYGDRNTEAFF; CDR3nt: TGTGCCTGGTCTTACGGGGACAGGAACACTGAAGCTTTCTTT
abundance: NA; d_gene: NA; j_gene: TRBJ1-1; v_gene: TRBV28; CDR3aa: CASTPHMGAVNTEAFF; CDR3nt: TGTGCCAGCACTCCACATATGGGGGCAGTCAACACTGAAGCTTTCTTT
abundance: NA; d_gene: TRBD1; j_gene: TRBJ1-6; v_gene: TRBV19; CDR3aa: CASRRDRDFYNSPLHF; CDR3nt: TGTGCCAGTAGGCGTGACAGGGACTTCTATAATTCACCCCTCCACTTT
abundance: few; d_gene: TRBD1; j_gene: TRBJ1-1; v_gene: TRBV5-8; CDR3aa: CASSLGQGGVVSTEAFF; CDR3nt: TGTGCCAGCAGCTTGGGGCAGGGGGGAGTAGTGTCGACTGAAGCTTTCTTT
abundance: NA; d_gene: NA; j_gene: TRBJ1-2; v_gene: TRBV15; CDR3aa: CATSRLDGNYGYTF; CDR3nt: TGTGCCACCAGCAGGCTAGACGGAAACTATGGCTACACCTTC
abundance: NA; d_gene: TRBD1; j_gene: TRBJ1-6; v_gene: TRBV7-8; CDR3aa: CASSTPPDRGSSYNSPLHF; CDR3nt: TGTGCCAGCAGCACACCCCCGGACAGGGGGTCCTCCTATAATTCACCCCTCCACTTT
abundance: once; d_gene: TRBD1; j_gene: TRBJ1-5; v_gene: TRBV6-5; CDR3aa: CASSTLGQGNQPQHF; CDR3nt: TGTGCCAGCAGTACCCTTGGACAGGGCAATCAGCCCCAGCATTTT
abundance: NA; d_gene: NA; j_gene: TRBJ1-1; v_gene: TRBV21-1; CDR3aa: CASSKLEGAFF; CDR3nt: TGTGCCAGCAGCAAATTAGAGGGAGCTTTCTTT
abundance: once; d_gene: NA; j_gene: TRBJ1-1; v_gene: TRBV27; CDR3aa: CASSPSGEVNTEAFF; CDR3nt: TGTGCCAGCAGCCCATCGGGGGAGGTGAACACTGAAGCTTTCTTT
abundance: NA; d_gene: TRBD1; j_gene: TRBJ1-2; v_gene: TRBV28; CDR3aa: CASSRSDRGLGVYGYTF; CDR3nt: TGTGCCAGCAGCCGCTCGGACAGGGGGCTAGGGGTCTATGGCTACACCTTC
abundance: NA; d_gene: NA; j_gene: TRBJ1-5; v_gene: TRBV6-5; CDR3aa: CASSPGGQRNQPQHF; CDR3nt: TGTGCCAGCAGCCCGGGGGGGCAGCGCAATCAGCCCCAGCATTTT
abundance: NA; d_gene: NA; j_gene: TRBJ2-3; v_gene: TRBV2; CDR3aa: CASIGQVLADTQYF; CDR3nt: TGTGCCAGCATCGGCCAGGTTCTTGCAGATACGCAGTATTTT
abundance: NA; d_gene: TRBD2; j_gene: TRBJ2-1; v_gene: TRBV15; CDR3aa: CATSRDAPGLAGLGFF; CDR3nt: TGTGCCACCAGCAGAGACGCTCCGGGACTAGCGGGGTTAGGGTTCTTC
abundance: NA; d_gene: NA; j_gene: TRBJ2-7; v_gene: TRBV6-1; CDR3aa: CASSEAHGAGFYEQYF; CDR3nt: TGTGCCAGCAGTGAAGCCCATGGCGCAGGGTTCTACGAGCAGTACTTC
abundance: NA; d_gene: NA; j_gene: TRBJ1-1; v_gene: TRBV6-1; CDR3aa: CASSPIHTGGEEAFF; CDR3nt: TGTGCCAGCAGTCCCATTCACACGGGGGGCGAGGAAGCTTTCTTT
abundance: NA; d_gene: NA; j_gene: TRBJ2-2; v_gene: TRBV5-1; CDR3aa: CASSLSGYTGELFF; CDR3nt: TGCGCCAGCAGCTTGTCGGGGTACACCGGGGAGCTGTTTTTT
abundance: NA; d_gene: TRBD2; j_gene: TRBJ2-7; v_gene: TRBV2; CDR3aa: CASSEAHFGRRGGLYEQYF; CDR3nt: TGTGCCAGCAGTGAAGCGCATTTCGGGAGGCGGGGGGGCCTCTACGAGCAGTACTTC